This T cell receptor beta chain was obtained from a study of blood T cell repertoires in COVID-19. Methods used by the authors: The authors estimated nucleated cell counts from reference gene primer amplification. Some clones are missing from TCRdb's copy, which holds only in-frame ones; the method was immunoSEQ multiplex PCR. For V, J and clone size, that table is used; D and trimming come from the DNA. Among some 510,000 clones listed, 85% to 90% were seen once. Sequencing was performed on PBMCs or T cells enriched from blood (not recorded which). This TCR came from a woman aged 35 to 49 who had recovered from COVID-19.

CDR3 protein: CASSLPSTDEALVYGYTF. The CDR3 DNA sequence: TGTGCCAGCAGCCTACCAAGCACCGACGAGGCCCTTGTCTATGGCTACACCTTC. The gene calls are TRBV7-9 and TRBJ1-2; D call uncertain. Germline CDR1 is SEHNR and CDR2 is FQNEAQ (reference sequence). Trimming cost V 5 bases and J 4 bases, with 26 bases left between them. This CDR3 region has 18 residues.